This T cell receptor beta chain was documented in a study of beta chain features in type 1 diabetes. The authors reverse transcribed all of the isolated RNA, so sequencing captured expressed TCRB transcripts. Deep immunoSEQ sequencing covered naive, central memory and regulatory T cell samples. Some clones are missing from TCRdb's copy, which holds only in-frame ones; the method was immunoSEQ multiplex PCR. The sample consists of hundreds of thousands of clones, 15% to 20% of them appearing once. Study-wide results and limits: VDJ junctions sequenced from type 1 diabetes patients showed fewer insertions and more deletions.

Notes on this clone: Its cognate antigen is unknown.

Germline loops: CDR1 SNHLY, CDR2 FYNNEI. The V and J ends lost 3 bases and 5 bases respectively, with 13 bases between them. The length of the CDR3 is 14 residues. Sequencing was done on a sample of naive CD4+ T cells from blood. The chain has TRBV2 and TRBJ1-1; D not resolved. The TCR was taken from a woman younger than 35 in good health. The CDR3 loop reads CASSDRTWGTEAFF. In DNA form, the CDR3 reads TGTGCCAGCAGTGACAGGACGTGGGGAACTGAAGCTTTCTTT. Supplemented by reference TRBV2 and TRBJ1-1, the full variable domain reads EPEVTQTPSHQVTQMGQEVILRCVPISNHLYFYWYRQILGQKVEFLVSFYNNEISEKSEIFDDQFSVERPDGSNFTLKIRSTKLEDSAMYFCASSDRTWGTEAFFGQGTRLTVV.